This T cell receptor (beta chain) appears in the sequencing data of a study of blood T cell repertoires in COVID-19. Looking at the study overall: COVID-19 samples from acute and convalescent phases originated in the United States, Italy and Spain. PBMCs, B-cell-depleted T cells, or T cells provided the cDNA or gDNA that made up the material.

In the source study's methods: For nucleated cells, counts were estimated from reference gene primer amplification. Assay used: immunoSEQ multiplex PCR; TCRdb lists only in-frame clones, some missing. That table supplies the V and J calls and clone size; D and trimming were determined from the DNA. The table lists 200,000 to 250,000 clones, roughly nine tenths of them singletons. Germline-derived CDR1 and CDR2 are SEHNR and FQNEAQ (reference sequence). This CDR3 spans 12 amino acids. Trimming took 5 bases from V and 10 from J, leaving 12 bases between them. This clone came up once. The source is a woman between 18 and 30 years old who had recovered from COVID-19. Sample: peripheral blood. The chain couples TRBV7-9 to TRBJ2-1; D is undetermined. The CDR3 region has the DNA TGTGCCAGCAGCGCCGGGTCGAGGGAGCAGTTCTTC. Residues: CASSAGSREQFF.